This T cell receptor beta chain was sequenced in a study of CD8 T cells in Susac syndrome. In germline, CDR1 is SGHRS, CDR2 YFSETQ. V lost 1 base, J lost 1 base, and 2 bases lay in between. This CDR3 is 12 amino acids long. After extraction with the RNeasy kit, 0.5 to 1 ug of the RNA was reverse transcribed using random hexamers. A single record per CDR3 protein comes from TCRdb applying MiXCR to the immunoSEQ multiplex PCR reads. Of about 83,000 distinct CDR3 sequences listed, roughly 95% are singletons. Input material: CD8+ T cells from PBMCs. The genes are TRBV5-1 and TRBJ1-1; D is uncertain. The receptor was derived from a human donor with Susac syndrome. Here the CDR3 DNA reads TGCGCCAGCAGCTTGAAGAACACTGAAGCTTTCTTT. This codes for CASSLKNTEAFF.